The rows below give T cell receptor beta chains drawn from one sample of a study of T cells in Graves' hyperthyroidism and ophthalmopathy. Each CDR3 protein is one row after TCRdb ran MiXCR on the multiplex PCR reads. The sample records hundreds of thousands of distinct CDR3 sequences, 14% being singletons. The sequencing sample was made of blood. Receptors were obtained from a woman aged 18-35 years with Graves' hyperthyroidism. CDR3s include the opening cysteine and the closing phenylalanine or tryptophan. The order of the fields is V gene, CDR3 length, J gene, clone size, D gene, CDR3 protein, CDR3 DNA. The D gene is left open where the match is weak. Size is stated for part of the rows, as once, few or many counts, or as a class when the clone is expanded.

TRBV19	15	TRBJ2-7	few	NA	CASSIVGGFSYEQYF	TGTGCCAGTAGTATAGTCGGAGGGTTCTCCTACGAGCAGTACTTC
TRBV19	15	TRBJ1-1	few	TRBD1	CASSIAGTGSTEAFF	TGTGCCAGTAGTATAGCCGGGACAGGGAGCACTGAAGCTTTCTTT
TRBV20-1	13	TRBJ2-7	few	NA	CSAPPGRGYEQYF	TGCAGTGCCCCACCCGGTCGGGGGTACGAGCAGTACTTC
TRBV12-3/TRBV12-4	15	TRBJ1-5	many	TRBD1	CASSFPGGWNQPQHF	TGTGCCAGCAGTTTCCCAGGGGGCTGGAATCAGCCCCAGCATTTT
TRBV11-2	20	TRBJ1-2	many	TRBD1	CASSRTPPGTGGASAGGYTF	TGTGCCAGCAGCCGAACCCCTCCCGGGACAGGGGGCGCTTCGGCTGGGGGCTACACCTTC
TRBV7-6	17	TRBJ2-7	few	TRBD2	CASSLAGLAGGSYEQYF	TGTGCCAGCAGCTTAGCTGGACTAGCGGGAGGGTCCTACGAGCAGTACTTC
TRBV19	12	TRBJ1-1	NA	NA	CASSHGQTEAFF	TGTGCCAGTAGTCACGGACAGACTGAAGCTTTCTTT
TRBV4-1	14	TRBJ2-5	NA	NA	CASSQALGLETQYF	TGCGCCAGCAGCCAAGCCTTAGGCTTGGAGACCCAGTACTTC
TRBV18	13	TRBJ1-4	many	TRBD1	CASSGQGGEKLFF	TGTGCCAGCTCAGGACAGGGCGGAGAAAAACTGTTTTTT
TRBV28	16	TRBJ2-4	NA	NA	CASSLGGGNAKNIQYF	TGTGCCAGCAGTCTAGGGGGGGGGAATGCCAAAAACATTCAGTACTTC
TRBV28	16	TRBJ2-1	few	TRBD2	CASSPFSGRAHNEQFF	TGTGCCAGCAGCCCCTTCAGCGGGAGGGCCCACAATGAGCAGTTCTTC
TRBV5-4	17	TRBJ1-1	many	TRBD1	CASSFGQGTVLDTEAFF	TGTGCCAGCAGCTTTGGCCAAGGGACAGTGCTCGACACTGAAGCTTTCTTT
TRBV29-1	13	TRBJ2-1	few	NA	CSASLTANNEQFF	TGCAGCGCCTCGTTAACAGCTAACAATGAGCAGTTCTTC
TRBV28	14	TRBJ1-1	many	NA	CASSSRGVNTEAFF	TGTGCCAGCAGTTCCCGGGGAGTGAACACTGAAGCTTTCTTT
TRBV11-2	16	TRBJ2-1	many	NA	CASSHKMGAVGGEQFF	TGTGCCAGCAGCCATAAAATGGGGGCGGTGGGGGGTGAGCAGTTCTTC
TRBV20-1	14	TRBJ2-7	few	TRBD1	CSASLGQPPYEQYF	TGCAGTGCTAGCCTGGGACAGCCACCCTACGAGCAGTACTTC
TRBV12-3/TRBV12-4	14	TRBJ2-7	many	NA	CASSIGFGDYEQYF	TGTGCCAGCAGTATTGGCTTTGGGGACTACGAGCAGTACTTC